The present T cell receptor (beta chain) was sequenced within a study of Ad26.COV2.S vaccination and SARS-CoV-2 variants. Background on the study: Donor was one of the participants in the Ad26.COV2.S arm of the COV1001 trial. Administration of Ad26.COV2.S was intramuscular, either once or twice 56 days apart.

This clone showed up just once. Its antigen is still unknown. The CDR3 is made up of 14 amino acids. The germline V gene encodes CDR1 SGDLS and CDR2 YYNGEE. Trimming removed 0 bases from V and 7 bases from J, with 11 bases in between. Assay: immunoSEQ multiplex PCR; the TCRdb copy retains only in-frame clones and omits some. This table has roughly 500,000 clones, roughly 89% appearing once. Study-wide points: Measurement of non-spike TCR breadth gave similar results in vaccine and placebo recipients.

Treatment described: some 20 received Ad26.COV2.S at low or high dose, single or two shots; several received placebo; per-sample allocation not given. Sampling was performed 63 days after the first vaccine or placebo injection. The receptor comes from a person aged 18 to 59 who received the Ad26.COV2.S COVID-19 vaccine or a placebo. This rearrangement joins TRBV9 to TRBJ2-1; D possibly corresponds to TRBD1 (5 bases). This sample comprised peripheral blood, obtained in a trial of Ad26.COV2.S vaccine versus placebo. CDR3 protein: CASSVEGQSNEQFF. The CDR3, as DNA: TGTGCCAGCAGCGTAGAGGGGCAGTCGAATGAGCAGTTCTTC. Complete variable domain (other parts from reference TRBV9 and TRBJ2-1): DSGVTQTPKHLITATGQRVTLRCSPRSGDLSVYWYQQSLDQGLQFLIQYYNGEERAKGNILERFSAQQFPDLHSELNLSSLELGDSALYFCASSVEGQSNEQFFGPGTRLTVL.